This T cell receptor beta chain is drawn from a study of regulatory T cells in long-lasting Graves disease. Arm-PCR of CDR3 regions and iRepertoire HTBI primers were the basis on which TCR beta libraries were built. TCRdb reprocessed the multiplex PCR reads via MiXCR and lists one record per CDR3 protein. The sample yields about 540,000 distinct CDR3 sequences, about 13% seen once. Stated time point: newly diagnosed GD, antithyroid drugs for less than 3 months. Construction of the TCR library relied on RNA isolated from PBMCs. In each case, Graves' disease was diagnosed per American Thyroid Association guidelines. Germline CDR1 and CDR2: KGHSH and LQKENI. Unmatched junction bases numbered 10, after V lost 4 bases and J lost 7 bases. The CDR3 is made up of 15 amino acids. As concerns this clonotype: The antigen remains unidentified.

Study-wide findings and caveats: Gene preferences differed: TRBV28, TRBJ1-2, TRBJ2-5 in persistent cases. Analysis covered peripheral blood alone, not thyroid tissue.

These data are also associated with another study on T cells in Graves' hyperthyroidism and ophthalmopathy. This second report adds: The study based diagnoses on clinical symptoms, serum thyroxine and TRAb, thyroid ultrasound and orbital computed tomography.

The rearrangement uses TRBV18 and TRBJ2-1; 7 bases fit TRBD1. This sequence was found in a man in his thirties or forties with Graves disease. The sequences come from peripheral blood mononuclear cells (PBMCs), collected at new diagnosis, from a patient treated with antithyroid drugs. In DNA form, the CDR3 reads TGTGCCAGCTCACAGGGACAGTCCCGAGGGAATGAGCAGTTCTTC. This sequence encodes CASSQGQSRGNEQFF.